The rows below give T cell receptor beta chains drawn from one sample of a study of shared clonotypes between healthy human individuals. The protocol was immunoSEQ multiplex PCR, while the TCRdb copy is restricted to in-frame clones and leaves out a portion. In the table there are a few million clones, 85% to 95% of which are singletons. The source material was naive CD4+ T cells from PBMCs. The receptors derive from a man aged 18 to 30 in good health. Some clones in this sample may be carry-over from other donors' samples. Each CDR3 is given with its conserved first and last residue. The D gene is left open where the match is weak. The size field is filled for only some rows; it gives once, few, many or a size class.

TRBD1	.	TRBJ2-7	TRBV11-2	TGTGCCAGCAGCTCTATCCTAGGACAGGGGGTCTACGAGCAGTACTTC	CASSSILGQGVYEQYF
.	.	TRBJ1-6	TRBV9	TGTGCCAGCAGCGAAACTATGGATTCACCCCTCCACTTT	CASSETMDSPLHF
TRBD2	.	TRBJ2-7	TRBV4-2	TGTGCCAGCAGCCATCCCTTGACTAGCGGGAGCTACGAGCAGTACTTC	CASSHPLTSGSYEQYF
.	.	TRBJ1-1	TRBV5-1	TGCGCCAGCAGCTTGGGGCTGGGAGGGGTAGGTGAAGCTTTCTTT	CASSLGLGGVGEAFF
.	.	TRBJ1-5	TRBV28	TGTGCCAGCATCTTGTCAGGGTACGGCAATCAGCCCCAGCATTTT	CASILSGYGNQPQHF
.	.	TRBJ1-1	TRBV5-1	TGCGCCAGCAGCATGGGACCCACTGAAGCTTTCTTT	CASSMGPTEAFF
TRBD2	.	TRBJ2-5	TRBV5-1	TGCGCCAGCAGCTTCGGGACTAGCGGGATTGAGACCCAGTACTTC	CASSFGTSGIETQYF
.	few	TRBJ1-3	TRBV5-1	TGCGCCAGCAGCTTGACAGGGAGCTCTGGAAACACCATATATTTT	CASSLTGSSGNTIYF
TRBD1	.	TRBJ1-5	TRBV19	TGTGCCAGTAGTATATTACCCATGGGGACAGGGGCAGAGCAGCCCCAGCATTTT	CASSILPMGTGAEQPQHF
TRBD1	.	TRBJ1-1	TRBV28	TGTGCCAGCAGTTTGTTGAACAGGGGGCGGGAGGGTGAAGCTTTCTTT	CASSLLNRGREGEAFF